The 22 T cell receptor beta chains in this list originate from one sample, sequenced in a study of cytomegalovirus exposure and HLA in healthy donors. The PCR had 60 Vbeta and 13 Jbeta primers. Sequencing used immunoSEQ multiplex PCR; TCRdb keeps in-frame clones, though not all of them. Of about 150,000 clones in the sample, around 78% were seen once. Input material: PBMCs. The receptors stem from a woman aged 18-29 years in good health and CMV-seronegative.

This clone was seen just once. The rearrangement links TRBV9 to TRBJ1-1, with D perhaps matching TRBD1 (5 bases). In germline, CDR1 is SGDLS, CDR2 YYNGEE. The CDR3 has 12 amino acids. V shed 0 bases and J shed 8 bases, with 8 bases lying between them. This CDR3 is CASSVEGMEAFF. In nucleotides, the CDR3 is TGTGCCAGCAGCGTAGAGGGGATGGAAGCTTTCTTT.

V usage is TRBV10-3 and J usage is TRBJ2-6; 10 nucleotides match TRBD1. J gave up 0 bases and V 5 bases, and 7 bases lay outside the gene matches. This CDR3 contains 18 residues. Germline CDR1 ENHRY, CDR2 SYGVKD. CDR3 amino acids: CAISKGQGTFSGANVLTF. Written as DNA, the CDR3 is TGTGCCATCAGTAAGGGACAGGGGACGTTCTCTGGGGCCAACGTCCTGACTTTC.

This clone was detected only a few times. The chain is built from TRBV6-1 and TRBJ1-2, with a weak D call TRBD1 (5 bases). The CDR3 runs 13 residues. Deletions cut 3 bases from V and 4 bases from J, with 9 bases between. CDR1 is MNHNS, CDR2 SASEGT, per germline. CDR3 nucleotide sequence: TGTGCCAGCAGTGATTCAGGGTTCTATGGCTACACCTTC. It codes for CASSDSGFYGYTF.

In its sample, this clone was seen a few times. The genes are TRBV7-8 and TRBJ1-1; tentative D call: TRBD1 (5 bases). The CDR3 sequence is 15 residues long. Trimming cost V 2 bases and J 4 bases, with 14 bases left between them. Germline V gene lookup returns CDR1 SGHVS and CDR2 FQNEAQ. Written as DNA, the CDR3 is TGTGCCAGCAGCTTAATGGGGTCCGGGGGCACTGAAGCTTTCTTT. Translation: CASSLMGSGGTEAFF.

V usage is TRBV18 and J usage is TRBJ2-7, with 8 bases aligning to TRBD1. The V gene's germline CDR1 is KGHSH and CDR2 LQKENI. This CDR3 has 14 residues. J was trimmed by 4 bases and V by 5 bases; bases with no gene match: 7. This CDR3 is CASSATGGTYEQYV. CDR3 bases: TGTGCCAGCTCAGCCACAGGGGGAACTTACGAGCAGTACGTC.

The rearrangement joins TRBV7-8 to TRBJ2-5, with TRBD2 matching over 9 bases. V was clipped by 2 bases and J by 6 bases; unmatched bases: 10. There are 16 residues in the CDR3. Germline-derived CDR1 and CDR2 are SGHVS and FQNEAQ. As DNA, the CDR3 is TGTGCCAGCAGCTTACGGCCGGGACTAGCTGAAAAGACCCAGTACTTC. This gives the protein CASSLRPGLAEKTQYF.

This rearrangement joins TRBV15 to TRBJ2-3, with D uncertain. Germline CDR1 and CDR2: LNHNV and YYDKDF (reference sequence). The V end was cut by 6 bases, the J end by 11 bases, with 12 bases between. This CDR3 region has 11 residues. The CDR3 DNA sequence: TGTGCCACCAGTTCGCCGGTGGTGCAGTATTTT. This sequence encodes CATSSPVVQYF.

The chain employs TRBV6-5 and TRBJ2-3; TRBD2 matches at 13 bases. The CDR3 totals 16 residues. The germline gives CDR1 MNHEY, CDR2 SVGAGI. Trimming took 2 bases from V and 5 from J; bases not matched to a gene: 4. CDR3 DNA: TGTGCCAGCAGTTACGGGGGACTAGCGGGATTAGATACGCAGTATTTT. This gives the protein CASSYGGLAGLDTQYF.

The chain combines TRBV11-3 with TRBJ1-4, with 7 bases matching TRBD1. Germline V gives CDR1 SGHNT, CDR2 YENEEA. CDR3 length equals 15 residues. J lost 5 bases, V lost 5 bases, and 8 bases had no gene match. CDR3 sequence: CASSVRQGVNEKLFF. CDR3 nucleotide sequence: TGTGCCAGCAGCGTCCGACAGGGTGTAAATGAAAAACTGTTTTTT.

This clone was counted once. The chain uses TRBV6-1 and TRBJ1-1; D might be TRBD1 (5 bases). Germline V lookup: CDR1 MNHNS, CDR2 SASEGT. CDR3 length equals 13 residues. V lost 8 bases, J lost 4 bases, and 14 bases lay in between. The CDR3 loop reads CASSTGGVTEAFF. CDR3 coding DNA: TGTGCCAGCTCCACCGGGGGGGTCACTGAAGCTTTCTTT.

The rearrangement uses TRBV4-2 and TRBJ1-1; maybe TRBD1 (5 bases). V was pared by 4 bases and J by 7 bases, with 10 bases between. CDR1 is LGHNA and CDR2 is YNFKEQ in the germline V gene. The length of the CDR3 is 12 residues. The CDR3 is CASSPRQNEAFF. CDR3 in DNA: TGTGCCAGCAGCCCTCGACAGAATGAAGCTTTCTTT.

V gene TRBV5-6 combines with J gene TRBJ1-4; D might be TRBD1 (6 bases). Germline V CDR1 and CDR2: SGHDT, YYEEEE. Trimming cost V 5 bases and J 0 bases, with 14 bases left between them. The CDR3 is 16 residues long. This CDR3 reads CASRRTESATNEKLFF. The CDR3 nucleotides are TGTGCCAGCAGAAGGACAGAAAGCGCAACTAATGAAAAACTGTTTTTT.

V gene TRBV29-1 combines with J gene TRBJ1-1, with D hard to call. The CDR3 sequence is 11 residues long. The germline V and J ends were trimmed by 6 bases and 6 bases, with 11 bases remaining between them. Germline V gene sequence: CDR1 SQVTM, CDR2 ANQGSEA. Here the CDR3 reads CSVDLSPEAFF. CDR3 in DNA: TGCAGCGTCGACCTTAGCCCTGAAGCTTTCTTT.

Only one count was recorded for this clone. The chain links TRBV7-9 to TRBJ1-6, with D possibly being TRBD1 (6 bases). This CDR3 has 15 residues. V was cut by 4 bases and J by 6 bases, with 13 bases left in between. Germline CDR1 reads SEHNR; CDR2 reads FQNEAQ (reference sequence). Here the CDR3 DNA reads TGTGCCAGCAGCTCGAACAGGGCTGTTAATTCACCCCTCCACTTT. Its translation is CASSSNRAVNSPLHF.

This clone has only a few counts. V usage is TRBV6-6 and J usage is TRBJ2-7; possibly TRBD2 for D (6 bases). Germline V gene lookup returns CDR1 MNHNY and CDR2 SVGAGI (reference sequence). This CDR3 is 14 amino acids long. V was shortened by 0 bases and J by 0 bases, with 6 bases between the two germline ends. The chain's CDR3 is CASSYSTSSYEQYV. CDR3 coding DNA: TGTGCCAGCAGTTACTCGACTAGCTCCTACGAGCAGTACGTC.

The sample holds a few counts of this clone. This chain joins TRBV5-8 and TRBJ1-3; 9 nucleotides match TRBD1. The CDR3 sequence is 13 residues long. Per germline, CDR1 SGHTS and CDR2 YDEGEE. With 3 bases clipped from V and 9 bases from J, the junction kept 4 bases outside the gene matches. DNA of the CDR3: TGTGCCAGCAGCTGGGGACAGGGAGGCACCATATATTTT. It is translated as CASSWGQGGTIYF.

This clone appeared once. At the DNA level, this CDR3 is encoded by other sequences in the same sample as well. V is TRBV7-2 and J is TRBJ1-1; D may be TRBD1 (6 bases). V dropped 1 base and J dropped 10 bases, with 19 bases sitting between them. Germline loops: CDR1 SGHTA, CDR2 FQGNSA. CDR3 length equals 15 residues. Here the CDR3 DNA reads TGTGCCAGCAGCTTAGTAGAAGGGTTCGGGACAAGAGCTTTCTTT. Translated: CASSLVEGFGTRAFF.

The CDR3 DNA reads as TGCGCCAGCAGCAGACAGCCCTACGAGCAGTACGTC. Protein product: CASSRQPYEQYV. This sequence joins TRBV23-1 and TRBJ2-7; TRBD1 is a possible D gene (5 bases). TRBV23-1 is an ORF, and what it does is uncertain. Trimming took off 6 bases at V and 2 bases at J, with 8 bases between the two ends. The CDR3 runs to 12 residues.

CDR3 loop: CASSNTRGPYGYTF. The CDR3 coding sequence is TGTGCCAGTAGTAATACGAGGGGGCCCTATGGCTACACCTTC. The gene calls are TRBV19 and TRBJ1-2; 7 nucleotides align to TRBD1. The CDR3 is 14 residues long. Germline CDR1 and CDR2: LNHDA and SQIVND (reference sequence). J gave up 4 bases and V 4 bases, and 6 bases lay outside the gene matches.

The gene calls are TRBV4-2 and TRBJ2-1; the match to TRBD1 covers 8 bases. There are 18 residues in the CDR3. The germline gives CDR1 LGHNA, CDR2 YNFKEQ. V trimming: 4 bases; J trimming: 5 bases; junction bases outside the gene matches: 16. The CDR3 sequence is CASSPQGLWTGFHNEQFF. For the CDR3, the DNA is TGTGCCAGCAGCCCACAGGGCCTGTGGACAGGGTTCCACAATGAGCAGTTCTTC.

The chain combines TRBV7-8 with TRBJ1-1; tentatively, D is TRBD1 (5 bases). CDR3 length: 15 residues. Germline-derived CDR1 and CDR2 are SGHVS and FQNEAQ. V was cut by 1 base and J by 5 bases, with 14 bases left in between. The CDR3 DNA sequence: TGTGCCAGCAGCTTAGTCGCAGGGACTTTGACTGAAGCTTTCTTT. Residues: CASSLVAGTLTEAFF. The variable domain in full, completed from reference TRBV7-8 and TRBJ1-1, reads GAGVSQSPRYKVAKRGQDVALRCDPISGHVSLFWYQQALGQGPEFLTYFQNEAQLDKSGLPSDRFFAERPEGSVSTLKIQRTQQEDSAVYLCASSLVAGTLTEAFFGQGTRLTVV.

The chain combines TRBV11-2 with TRBJ2-7; D may be TRBD2 (5 bases). The CDR3 length is 16 residues. CDR1 is SGHAT, CDR2 FQNNGV, per germline. V shed 4 bases and J shed 4 bases, with 20 bases lying between them. The CDR3 sequence: CASSSGLGSEVYEQYV. The CDR3 region has the DNA TGTGCCAGCAGCTCGGGCTTGGGTAGCGAGGTTTACGAGCAGTACGTC.